This entry describes one T cell receptor (beta chain). This specimen comes from a study of blood T cell repertoires in COVID-19. V gave up 0 bases and J gave up 4 bases, with 10 bases separating them. Germline loops: CDR1 SGHRS, CDR2 YFSETQ. The CDR3 consists of 14 residues. Original methodology: Reference gene primers were amplified, and this amplification served to estimate nucleated cell counts. Here immunoSEQ multiplex PCR was the method, and the copy in TCRdb shows in-frame clones only, minus some. That table gives V, J and clone size, and the DNA gave D and trimming. The data hold tens of thousands of clones, with 88% observed a single time.

The chain uses TRBV5-1 and TRBJ1-2, with D unresolved. The clonotype was recovered from a human donor in a cohort sampled during active COVID-19. The material sequenced was peripheral blood. The CDR3 nucleotides are TGCGCCAGCAGCTTGGCCGAGACTGGCTATGGCTACACCTTC. Its protein product is CASSLAETGYGYTF.